Following are 28 T cell receptor beta chains from one sample sequenced in a study of blood T cell repertoires in COVID-19. The protocol was immunoSEQ multiplex PCR, while the TCRdb copy is restricted to in-frame clones and leaves out a portion. The sample lists roughly 220,000 clones, 80% occurring once. Sequencing was performed on PBMCs or T cells enriched from blood (not recorded which). All receptors derive from a man aged 25-45 years with acute COVID-19.

The table lists this clone with a few counts. CDR3 coding DNA: TGTGCCAGCAGCTTAGAAAGGACACCTATGGGGGGAGAGACCCAGTACTTC. Translating gives CASSLERTPMGGETQYF. The gene calls are TRBV7-6 and TRBJ2-5, with D maybe TRBD2 (6 bases). The CDR3 loop spans 17 amino acids. Germline V gives CDR1 SGHVS, CDR2 FNYEAQ. With 1 base removed from V and 4 bases from J, the gap between germline ends came to 19 bases.

Written as DNA, the CDR3 is TGTGCCACCAGTGATTCGGGACAGGGGAATGGCTACACCTTC. The encoded protein is CATSDSGQGNGYTF. This chain joins TRBV24-1 and TRBJ1-2; TRBD1 matches at 10 bases. The CDR3 extends over 14 amino acids. V gave up 2 bases and J gave up 6 bases; unmatched junction bases: 2. Per the germline V gene, CDR1 is KGHDR and CDR2 is SFDVKD.

The chain recombines TRBV5-1 with TRBJ1-1; 7 positions match TRBD1. This CDR3 is 13 amino acids long. From germline, CDR1 is SGHRS and CDR2 YFSETQ. V lost 4 bases, J lost 3 bases, and 3 bases stayed unmatched. The CDR3 sequence: CASSRQGDTEAFF. CDR3 nucleotides: TGCGCCAGCAGCAGACAGGGAGACACTGAAGCTTTCTTT.

Only a few counts were recorded for this clone. V is TRBV7-9 and J is TRBJ1-2; D not resolved. This CDR3 contains 15 residues. The ends were cut back, 3 bases at V and 1 base at J, with 12 bases in the middle. CDR1 is SEHNR and CDR2 is FQNEAQ in the germline V gene (reference sequence). The CDR3 loop is CASSFTGSGNYGYTF. CDR3 coding DNA: TGTGCCAGCAGCTTTACGGGGTCCGGTAACTATGGCTACACCTTC.

The chain couples TRBV30 to TRBJ1-4; 7 bases match TRBD1. Germline CDR1 reads GTSNPN; CDR2 reads SVGIG (reference sequence). This CDR3 has 16 residues. V was pared by 1 base and J by 3 bases, with 8 bases of the junction left unmatched. Here the CDR3 reads CAWSGGLGTANEKLFF. The CDR3 DNA follows: TGTGCCTGGAGTGGTGGTTTGGGGACAGCTAATGAAAAACTGTTTTTT.

This clone was seen only a few times. This chain uses TRBV27 with TRBJ2-7; TRBD2 might be the D (6 bases). The CDR3 has 12 residues. Germline V lookup: CDR1 MNHEY, CDR2 SMNVEV (reference sequence). V was pared by 7 bases and J by 4 bases, with 11 bases between. In DNA form, the CDR3 reads TGTGCCAGCATAAGGAGGGGTTACGAGCAGTACTTC. This codes for CASIRRGYEQYF.

This clone was found a few times. The chain links TRBV19 to TRBJ2-5, with 8 bases aligning to TRBD1. The germline gives CDR1 LNHDA, CDR2 SQIVND (reference sequence). The CDR3 totals 15 residues. V trimming: 1 base; J trimming: 5 bases; junction bases outside the gene matches: 6. CDR3 sequence (DNA): TGTGCCAGTAGTATAGCGGGACAGGAGAGGGAGACCCAGTACTTC. Its protein product is CASSIAGQERETQYF. The variable domain in full, completed from reference TRBV19 and TRBJ2-5, reads DGGITQSPKYLFRKEGQNVTLSCEQNLNHDAMYWYRQDPGQGLRLIYYSQIVNDFQKGDIAEGYSVSREKKESFPLTVTSAQKNPTAFYLCASSIAGQERETQYFGPGTRLLVL.

This clone was seen a handful of times. This chain uses TRBV14 with TRBJ1-2; possible D gene TRBD1, 6 bases. Germline-derived CDR1 and CDR2 are SGHDN and FVKESK. This CDR3 spans 14 amino acids. V shed 1 base and J shed 4 bases, with 10 bases lying between them. This chain's CDR3 is CASSQVRGPYGYTF. The CDR3 DNA reads as TGTGCCAGCAGCCAAGTCAGGGGCCCCTATGGCTACACCTTC.

CDR3 protein: CASSSQGASDGYTF. CDR3 bases: TGCGCCAGCAGCTCACAGGGGGCCTCGGATGGCTACACCTTC. The chain couples TRBV5-1 to TRBJ1-2; 9 nucleotides align to TRBD1. V gave up 3 bases and J gave up 6 bases; unmatched junction bases: 6. Germline CDR1 and CDR2: SGHRS and YFSETQ. CDR3 length equals 14 residues.

The table lists this clone with a few counts. V and J are TRBV9 and TRBJ1-2; 8 nucleotides line up with TRBD1. Germline lookup yields CDR1 SGDLS and CDR2 YYNGEE. V lost 1 base to trimming and J lost 4 bases; unmatched junction nucleotides: 6. The length of the CDR3 is 15 residues. This CDR3 is CASSVMPGTGYGYTF. CDR3 bases: TGTGCCAGCAGCGTAATGCCCGGGACAGGCTATGGCTACACCTTC.

The chain has TRBV4-2 and TRBJ2-7; TRBD2 matches at 7 bases. With V trimmed by 0 bases and J by 7 bases, 6 bases remained unmatched. Per germline, CDR1 LGHNA and CDR2 YNFKEQ. This CDR3 is built from 14 residues. CDR3 sequence: CASSQDTGGWEQYF. The CDR3 nucleotides are TGTGCCAGCAGCCAAGATACCGGGGGGTGGGAGCAGTACTTC.

The chain has TRBV18 and TRBJ2-1; D possibly corresponds to TRBD2 (5 bases). The CDR3 totals 15 residues. Germline V gene lookup returns CDR1 KGHSH and CDR2 LQKENI. The V and J ends lost 3 bases and 3 bases respectively, with 12 bases between them. CDR3: CASSPEIGDYNEQFF. CDR3 sequence (DNA): TGTGCCAGCTCACCGGAGATCGGGGACTACAATGAGCAGTTCTTC.

The rearrangement joins TRBV2 to TRBJ1-5, with a tentative D call TRBD1 (6 bases). The CDR3 sequence is 15 residues long. The germline V and J ends were trimmed by 2 bases and 2 bases, with 10 bases remaining between them. The germline V gene encodes CDR1 SNHLY and CDR2 FYNNEI. The CDR3 is CASSELKGGNQPQHF. The DNA for the CDR3 is TGTGCCAGCAGTGAACTAAAGGGGGGCAATCAGCCCCAGCATTTT.

The chain employs TRBV4-1 and TRBJ1-6, with 8 positions matching TRBD1. V lost 1 base and J lost 10; bases outside the gene matches: 6. The CDR3 is 15 amino acids. The germline V gene has CDR1 MGHRA and CDR2 YSYEKL. The CDR3 sequence is CASSQASTGASPLHF. CDR3 in DNA: TGCGCCAGCAGCCAAGCCTCGACAGGGGCCTCACCCCTCCACTTT.

This clone was observed once. V is TRBV5-1 and J is TRBJ2-1, with 8 bases that match TRBD2. Germline CDR1 and CDR2: SGHRS and YFSETQ. Unmatched junction bases numbered 8, after V lost 1 base and J lost 5 bases. This CDR3 comprises 16 residues. Here the CDR3 DNA reads TGCGCCAGCAGCTTGTCCCCGGGGGGGCGCCACAATGAGCAGTTCTTC. Translation gives CASSLSPGGRHNEQFF.

The chain uses TRBV2 and TRBJ1-1; D not certain. V shed 7 bases and J shed 4 bases, with 13 bases lying between them. The CDR3 totals 13 residues. Germline V gene sequence: CDR1 SNHLY, CDR2 FYNNEI. The CDR3 DNA reads as TGTGCCAGCACTAAATCCCGGGGCACTGAAGCTTTCTTT. It encodes CASTKSRGTEAFF.

The table lists this clone with a few counts. CDR3 nucleotide sequence: TGCGCCAGCAGCTTTGATCGGAGGGGCTACACCTTC. It yields the protein CASSFDRRGYTF. This chain links TRBV5-1 with TRBJ1-2, with no clear D. The CDR3 extends over 12 amino acids. Trimming took off 2 bases at V and 8 bases at J, with 10 bases between the two ends. CDR1 is SGHRS and CDR2 is YFSETQ in the germline V gene.

The chain is built from TRBV10-2 and TRBJ2-7; 7 bases fit TRBD1. The V and J ends lost 0 bases and 3 bases, in that order; junction bases with no gene match: 2. CDR1 and CDR2 (germline): WSHSY, SAAADI. CDR3 length: 14 residues. The CDR3, as DNA: TGCGCCAGCAGTGAGTCGGGGACAGACTACGAGCAGTACTTC. Its translation: CASSESGTDYEQYF.

V usage is TRBV6-1 and J usage is TRBJ2-2, with 7 bases identical to TRBD2. Germline CDR1 is MNHNS and CDR2 is SASEGT. With V trimmed by 3 bases and J by 4 bases, 5 bases remained unmatched. The length of the CDR3 is 15 residues. As DNA, the CDR3 is TGTGCCAGCAGTGAGGCCGGGACTACCACCGGGGAGCTGTTTTTT. It translates to CASSEAGTTTGELFF.

The chain is built from TRBV4-1 and TRBJ2-3; 7 nucleotides line up with TRBD1. The germline V gene encodes CDR1 MGHRA and CDR2 YSYEKL. The CDR3 runs 18 residues. The ends lost 1 base at V and 0 bases at J; junction bases unmatched: 10. Here the CDR3 reads CASSQAPGQQTSTDTQYF. The CDR3 DNA sequence: TGCGCCAGCAGCCAAGCCCCGGGACAGCAAACTAGCACAGATACGCAGTATTTT.

The chain recombines TRBV25-1 with TRBJ1-6, with D perhaps TRBD1 (5 bases). CDR3 size: 14 residues. Trimming took 6 bases from V and 0 from J, leaving 6 bases between them. The germline V gene encodes CDR1 MGHDK and CDR2 SYGVNS. CDR3 nucleotide sequence: TGTGCCAGCAGACAGGACTCCTATAATTCACCCCTCCACTTT. This encodes CASRQDSYNSPLHF.

Remarks on this clone: One end of the junction does not line up with germline, which may come from a read error. The chain uses TRBV28 and TRBJ1-5; maybe TRBD1 (5 bases). This CDR3 has 14 residues. The germline V gene encodes CDR1 MDHEN and CDR2 SYDVKM. The CDR3: CASRGRPSDQPQHF. CDR3 nucleotide sequence: TGTGCCAGCAGGGGACGGCCTAGCGATCAGCCCCAGCATTTT. The full variable domain, its missing parts supplied by reference TRBV28 and TRBJ1-5, is DVKVTQSSRYLVKRTGEKVFLECVQDMDHENMFWYRQDPGLGLRLIYFSYDVKMKEKGDIPEGYSVSREKKERFSLILESASTNQTSMYLCASRGRPSDQPQHFGDGTRLSIL.

V is TRBV28 and J is TRBJ2-3; 10 nucleotides agree with TRBD2. Germline CDR1 MDHEN, CDR2 SYDVKM. This CDR3 is 17 amino acids long. After removal of 2 bases from V and 2 bases from J, the junction contained 7 bases not matched to a gene. CDR3 in DNA: TGTGCCAGCAGTTTAGTGTCAGCGGGGGGGTCCACAGATACGCAGTATTTT. It translates to CASSLVSAGGSTDTQYF.

V and J are TRBV27 and TRBJ1-6; TRBD1 is a possible D gene (6 bases). CDR1 and CDR2 from the germline V gene are MNHEY and SMNVEV (reference sequence). CDR3 length: 20 amino acids. V lost 3 bases to trimming and J lost 0 bases, with 21 bases between them. CDR3 protein: CASSFLGQSERSSYNSPLHF. The CDR3 DNA sequence: TGTGCCAGCAGTTTTCTCGGACAGTCAGAAAGAAGCTCCTATAATTCACCCCTCCACTTT.

The J gene is TRBJ2-3, the V gene TRBV10-1, with 11 bases lining up with TRBD2. Germline assignment: CDR1 WNHNN and CDR2 SYGVQD (reference sequence). The CDR3 extends over 15 amino acids. V lost 2 bases, J lost 4 bases, and 2 bases stayed unmatched. Written as DNA, the CDR3 is TGCGCCAGCAGTGAGACTAGCGGGGGTGCAGATACGCAGTATTTT. This encodes CASSETSGGADTQYF.

V is TRBV10-2 and J is TRBJ1-1; TRBD1 matches at 8 bases. The CDR3 has 18 amino acids. Germline-derived CDR1 and CDR2 are WSHSY and SAAADI. Germline trimming cut 1 base from V and 4 bases from J; bases unmatched to any gene: 14. CDR3 loop: CASSEFAGQGLPLTEAFF. The CDR3 DNA reads as TGCGCCAGCAGTGAGTTTGCAGGACAGGGTCTACCCCTCACTGAAGCTTTCTTT.

This chain links TRBV28 with TRBJ1-2; D is possibly TRBD1 (6 bases). CDR3 size: 15 residues. V lost 2 bases to trimming and J lost 2 bases, with 12 bases between them. Germline V gene data show CDR1 as MDHEN and CDR2 as SYDVKM. The CDR3 coding sequence is TGTGCCAGCAGTTTAGTCAGGACAGTAAACTATGGCTACACCTTC. Its translation: CASSLVRTVNYGYTF.

The rearrangement uses TRBV9 and TRBJ1-1; 7 bases are a match to TRBD1. Germline V gene data show CDR1 as SGDLS and CDR2 as YYNGEE. With 4 bases clipped from V and 3 bases from J, the junction kept 6 bases outside the gene matches. The CDR3 covers 14 residues. CDR3 loop: CASSFFDRDTEAFF. The CDR3 DNA sequence: TGTGCCAGCAGCTTTTTCGACAGGGACACTGAAGCTTTCTTT.